One and the same sample provided the 11 T cell receptor beta chains below, sequenced in a study of blood T cell repertoires in COVID-19. The protocol was immunoSEQ multiplex PCR, while the TCRdb copy is restricted to in-frame clones and leaves out a portion. The table includes roughly 70,000 clones, more than 75% detected once. The sample comprised peripheral blood. The receptors shown here come from a human donor in a cohort sampled during active COVID-19.

This clone was seen just once. V usage is TRBV18 and J usage is TRBJ1-4, with D tentatively TRBD1 (6 bases). Germline-derived CDR1 and CDR2 are KGHSH and LQKENI. With 4 bases removed from V and 3 bases from J, the gap between germline ends came to 12 bases. This CDR3 has 15 amino acids. The DNA of the CDR3 is TGTGCCAGCTCACGCGAACAGGGTTCTAATGAAAAACTGTTTTTT. Encoded protein: CASSREQGSNEKLFF.

Only one count was recorded for this clone. The V gene is TRBV18, the J gene TRBJ1-1, with D possibly being TRBD1 (5 bases). The CDR3 length is 13 residues. Germline V lookup: CDR1 KGHSH, CDR2 LQKENI. V lost 4 bases to trimming and J lost 3 bases, with 9 bases between them. The CDR3 bases are TGTGCCAGCTCACACGGGGGTTACACTGAAGCTTTCTTT. It codes for CASSHGGYTEAFF. The variable domain in full, with the rest retrieved from reference TRBV18 and TRBJ1-1, is NAGVMQNPRHLVRRRGQEARLRCSPMKGHSHVYWYRQLPEEGLKFMVYLQKENIIDESGMPKERFSAEFPKEGPSILRIQQVVRGDSAAYFCASSHGGYTEAFFGQGTRLTVV.

The chain couples TRBV7-9 to TRBJ1-4; no clear D gene. Germline V gene lookup returns CDR1 SEHNR and CDR2 FQNEAQ (reference sequence). The CDR3 spans 11 residues. The germline V and J ends were trimmed by 3 bases and 8 bases, with 4 bases remaining between them. The CDR3 sequence: CASSFEEKLFF. As DNA, the CDR3 is TGTGCCAGCAGCTTTGAGGAAAAACTGTTTTTT.

The CDR3 DNA is TGCAGCGCCCGAGGGCAAGGCGGGGAGCTGTTTTTT. Protein sequence: CSARGQGGELFF. The V call is TRBV29-1, the J call TRBJ2-2, with D perhaps TRBD2 (5 bases). Germline-derived CDR1 and CDR2 are SQVTM and ANQGSEA. The CDR3 has 12 residues. Trimming cost V 7 bases and J 7 bases, with 13 bases left between them.

The chain carries TRBV19 and TRBJ2-4; 9 bases line up with TRBD1. V lost 6 bases, J lost 6 bases, and 9 bases stayed unmatched. The V gene's germline CDR1 is LNHDA and CDR2 SQIVND (reference sequence). The CDR3 has 15 residues. The CDR3 DNA sequence: TGTGCCAGTAGCCTTTCTTCGACAGGGGGAAACATTCAGTACTTC. Protein: CASSLSSTGGNIQYF.

The chain recombines TRBV19 with TRBJ1-2; D might be TRBD1 (6 bases). The CDR3 contains 16 residues. Trimming shortened V by 6 bases and J by 4 bases, and 21 bases separated the two germline ends. Germline lookup yields CDR1 LNHDA and CDR2 SQIVND (reference sequence). The chain's CDR3 is CASRSTQGPLLYGYTF. Written as DNA, the CDR3 is TGTGCCAGTAGGTCGACACAGGGACCACTTCTCTATGGCTACACCTTC.

This rearrangement joins TRBV19 to TRBJ1-1; D may be TRBD1 (5 bases). Trimming pared 7 bases from V and 4 bases from J, leaving 22 bases between. Germline assignment: CDR1 LNHDA and CDR2 SQIVND (reference sequence). The CDR3 covers 16 residues. The DNA of the CDR3 is TGTGCCAGTACCCATCCACGGGCCCAGCAGGGCACTGAAGCTTTCTTT. Translation gives CASTHPRAQQGTEAFF.

The chain employs TRBV9 and TRBJ2-6; a weak D match, TRBD1 (6 bases). CDR1 and CDR2 from the germline V gene are SGDLS and YYNGEE. V gave up 4 bases and J gave up 2 bases, with 10 bases separating them. CDR3 length: 15 residues. CDR3 loop: CASSPGVTGANVLTF. The CDR3 bases are TGTGCCAGCAGCCCAGGGGTGACTGGGGCCAACGTCCTGACTTTC.

The chain joins TRBV9 to TRBJ1-2, with unresolved D. The CDR3 has 14 residues. Trimming took off 0 bases at V and 4 bases at J, with 10 bases between the two ends. Germline lookup yields CDR1 SGDLS and CDR2 YYNGEE. For the CDR3, the DNA is TGTGCCAGCAGCGTAGAAAACAGTCGCTATGGCTACACCTTC. As protein: CASSVENSRYGYTF.

The chain recombines TRBV13 with TRBJ1-1; tentatively, D is TRBD1 (5 bases). This CDR3 has 15 residues. CDR1 is PRHDT, CDR2 FYEKMQ, per germline (reference sequence). Trimming removed 0 bases at V and 1 base at J, with 9 bases between. The CDR3 reads CASSLGTERNTEAFF. The CDR3 region has the DNA TGTGCCAGCAGCTTAGGGACAGAGCGGAACACTGAAGCTTTCTTT.

The chain recombines TRBV7-9 with TRBJ2-5; tentative D call: TRBD1 (6 bases). The V gene's germline CDR1 is SEHNR and CDR2 FQNEAQ (reference sequence). The CDR3 length is 13 residues. V lost 0 bases and J 4 bases, leaving 6 bases between the germline ends. The CDR3 reads CASSLADRETQYF. CDR3 in DNA: TGTGCCAGCAGCTTAGCGGACAGAGAGACCCAGTACTTC. The variable domain in full, completed from reference TRBV7-9 and TRBJ2-5, reads DTGVSQNPRHKITKRGQNVTFRCDPISEHNRLYWYRQTLGQGPEFLTYFQNEAQLEKSRLLSDRFSAERPKGSFSTLEIQRTEQGDSAMYLCASSLADRETQYFGPGTRLLVL.